This T cell receptor (beta chain) was captured in a study of cytomegalovirus exposure and HLA in healthy donors. Whole-study results and caveats: The authors listed 164 TCR beta chains as cytomegalovirus-associated. TCR beta sequences reportedly predicted most subjects' HLA-A and HLA-B alleles accurately. High sensitivity and specificity were reportedly achieved when the classifier diagnosed cytomegalovirus status.

J was trimmed by 5 bases and V by 0 bases; bases with no gene match: 4. The CDR3 has 15 amino acids. CDR1 SGHAT and CDR2 FQNNGV come from the germline V gene. Amplification used 60 Vbeta primers and 13 Jbeta primers. The table came from immunoSEQ multiplex PCR; TCRdb's copy has only in-frame clones and leaves some out. Counted here are around 150,000 clones, about 74% occurring once; the ten biggest clones make up over 3%. A note on this clone: No antigen is known for it.

Sequencing was performed on PBMCs. J is TRBJ2-7 and V is TRBV11-2; the match to TRBD1 covers 10 bases. This TCR derives from a male donor in good health and CMV-seronegative. The CDR3 is CASSLDGTGVDEQYF. The CDR3 DNA reads as TGTGCCAGCAGCTTAGACGGGACAGGGGTTGACGAGCAGTACTTC.